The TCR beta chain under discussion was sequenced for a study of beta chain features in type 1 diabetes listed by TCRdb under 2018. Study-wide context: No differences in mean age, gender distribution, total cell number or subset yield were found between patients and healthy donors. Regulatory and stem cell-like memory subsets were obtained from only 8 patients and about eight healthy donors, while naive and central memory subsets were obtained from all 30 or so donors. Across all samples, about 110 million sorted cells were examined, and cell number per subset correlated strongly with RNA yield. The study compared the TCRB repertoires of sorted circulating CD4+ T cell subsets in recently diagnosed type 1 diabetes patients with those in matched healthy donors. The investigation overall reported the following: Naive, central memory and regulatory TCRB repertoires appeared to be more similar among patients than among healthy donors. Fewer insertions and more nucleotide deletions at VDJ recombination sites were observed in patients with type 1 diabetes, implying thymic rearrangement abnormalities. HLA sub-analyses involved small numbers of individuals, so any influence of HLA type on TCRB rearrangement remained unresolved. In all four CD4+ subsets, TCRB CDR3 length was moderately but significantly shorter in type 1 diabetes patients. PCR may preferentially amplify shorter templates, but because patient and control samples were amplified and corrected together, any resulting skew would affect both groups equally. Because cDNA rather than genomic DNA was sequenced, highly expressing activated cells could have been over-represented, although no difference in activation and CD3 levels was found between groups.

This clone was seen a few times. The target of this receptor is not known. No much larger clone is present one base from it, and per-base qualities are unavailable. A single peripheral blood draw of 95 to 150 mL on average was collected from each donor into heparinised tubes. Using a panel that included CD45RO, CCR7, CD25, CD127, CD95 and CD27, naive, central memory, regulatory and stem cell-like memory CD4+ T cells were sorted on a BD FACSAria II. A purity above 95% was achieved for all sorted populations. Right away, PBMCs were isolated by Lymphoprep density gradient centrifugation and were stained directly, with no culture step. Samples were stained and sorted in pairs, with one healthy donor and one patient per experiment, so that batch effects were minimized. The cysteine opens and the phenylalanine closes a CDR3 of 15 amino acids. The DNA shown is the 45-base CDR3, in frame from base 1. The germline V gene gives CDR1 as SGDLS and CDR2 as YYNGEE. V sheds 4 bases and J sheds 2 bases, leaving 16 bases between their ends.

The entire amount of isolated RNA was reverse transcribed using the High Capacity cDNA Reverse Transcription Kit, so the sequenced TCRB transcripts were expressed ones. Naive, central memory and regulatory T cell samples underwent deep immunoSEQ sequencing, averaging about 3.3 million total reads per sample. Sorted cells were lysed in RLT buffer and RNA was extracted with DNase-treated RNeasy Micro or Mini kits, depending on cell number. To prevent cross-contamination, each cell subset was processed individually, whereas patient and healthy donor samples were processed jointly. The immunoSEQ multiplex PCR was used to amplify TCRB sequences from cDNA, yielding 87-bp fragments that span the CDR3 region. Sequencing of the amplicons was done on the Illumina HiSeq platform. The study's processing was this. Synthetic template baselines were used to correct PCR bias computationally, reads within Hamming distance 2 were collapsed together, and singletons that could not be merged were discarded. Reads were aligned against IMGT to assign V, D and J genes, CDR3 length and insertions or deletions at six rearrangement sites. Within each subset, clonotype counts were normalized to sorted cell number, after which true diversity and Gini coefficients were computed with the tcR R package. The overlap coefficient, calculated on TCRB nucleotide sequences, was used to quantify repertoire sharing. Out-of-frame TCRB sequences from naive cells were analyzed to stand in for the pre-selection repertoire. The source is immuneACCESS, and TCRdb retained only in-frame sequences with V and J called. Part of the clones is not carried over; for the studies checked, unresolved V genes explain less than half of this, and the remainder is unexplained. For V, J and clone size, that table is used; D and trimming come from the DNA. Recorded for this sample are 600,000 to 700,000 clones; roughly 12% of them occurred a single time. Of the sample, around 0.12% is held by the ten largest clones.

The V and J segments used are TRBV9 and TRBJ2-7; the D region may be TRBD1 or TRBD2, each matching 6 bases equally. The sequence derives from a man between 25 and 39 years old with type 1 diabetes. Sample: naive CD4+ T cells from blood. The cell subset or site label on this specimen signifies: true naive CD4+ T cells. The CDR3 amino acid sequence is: CASSPGGRLTYEQYF. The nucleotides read TGTGCCAGCAGCCCTGGGGGGCGGTTGACCTACGAGCAGTACTTC.